These 23 T cell receptor beta chains came from one sample sequenced in a study of PD-1 blockade in classical Hodgkin lymphoma (dated by TCRdb to the early 2020s). Receptors were amplified or captured by the immunoSEQ multiplex PCR assay. Entries here come from immuneACCESS through TCRdb and include only in-frame sequences with V and J called. Some clones fail to appear in such tables; in the studies checked, an unresolved V gene covers under half of the shortfall, and the cause of the remainder is unknown. In all, the sample holds about 44,000 clones, and about 70% of those were seen once. The top ten hold approximately 3% of the sample. The time point label for this specimen denotes: cycle 4 day 1 (C4D1), after five to seven weeks of nivolumab. Every trial patient had relapsed after autologous stem cell transplantation, and cohorts A, B and C differed in prior brentuximab vedotin exposure. This specimen was peripheral blood mononuclear cells (PBMCs), taken before the fourth cycle of nivolumab. These receptor sequences come from a human donor with classical Hodgkin lymphoma.

This clone was counted a single time. The chain uses TRBV7-2 and TRBJ2-1; TRBD2 is a possible D gene (6 bases). V was cut by 6 bases and J by 3 bases, with 18 bases left in between. CDR3 length: 16 residues. Germline CDR1 is SGHTA and CDR2 is FQGNSA. CDR3 amino acids: CASRLGGTGNYNEQFF. CDR3 in DNA: TGTGCCAGCAGATTGGGGGGTACGGGGAACTACAATGAGCAGTTCTTC.

V gene TRBV11-1 combines with J gene TRBJ2-5; maybe TRBD2 (6 bases). V dropped 1 base and J dropped 1 base, with 10 bases sitting between them. CDR1 and CDR2 (germline): SGHAT, FQDESV (reference sequence). This CDR3 comprises 15 residues. The CDR3 DNA sequence: TGTGCCAGCAGCTTAGGGGGCGGGACCCAAGAGACCCAGTACTTC. This gives the protein CASSLGGGTQETQYF.

This clone has ten or more counts. This same CDR3 is encoded by further DNA sequences in the sample. The rearrangement joins TRBV18 to TRBJ1-5; D is uncertain. This CDR3 has 13 amino acids. Germline CDR1 KGHSH, CDR2 LQKENI. V was trimmed by 3 bases and J by 4 bases, leaving 7 bases between them. The CDR3 nucleotides read TGTGCCAGCTCACCCGGTTCAAATCAGCCCCAGCATTTT. Its translation: CASSPGSNQPQHF.

The gene calls are TRBV7-9 and TRBJ1-3, with D possibly matching TRBD1 (6 bases). Germline-derived CDR1 and CDR2 are SEHNR and FQNEAQ (reference sequence). V was cut by 7 bases and J by 6 bases, with 16 bases left in between. The CDR3 spans 14 residues. The CDR3 loop is CASTPGGPPNTIYF. CDR3 sequence (DNA): TGTGCCAGCACCCCCGGGGGCCCGCCAAACACCATATATTTT.

J is TRBJ2-3 and V is TRBV21-1; the table calls TRBD2, which could not be checked here. TRBV21-1 is a known pseudogene. The CDR3 spans 20 residues. The CDR3 DNA is TGTGCCAGCAGCAGAATAAGGACAGCAGGTAGCGGGACCGAGCCAGATACGCAGTATTTT. This gives the protein CASSRIRTAGSGTEPDTQYF.

The J gene is TRBJ2-1, the V gene TRBV2, with D perhaps given as TRBD1 or TRBD2 (5 bases each). From germline, CDR1 is SNHLY and CDR2 FYNNEI. The CDR3 extends over 14 amino acids. Trimming removed 8 bases from V and 9 bases from J, with 20 bases in between. The CDR3 DNA is TGTGCCAGCCCGGGGCGGTTGCGGGCGTCTGAGCAGTTCTTC. Translated, it gives CASPGRLRASEQFF. The full variable domain, its missing parts supplied by reference TRBV2 and TRBJ2-1, is EPEVTQTPSHQVTQMGQEVILRCVPISNHLYFYWYRQILGQKVEFLVSFYNNEISEKSEIFDDQFSVERPDGSNFTLKIRSTKLEDSAMYFCASPGRLRASEQFFGPGTRLTVL.

The V gene is TRBV29-1, the J gene TRBJ2-7, with 10 bases identical to TRBD1. This CDR3 is built from 14 residues. Germline V gene data show CDR1 as SQVTM and CDR2 as ANQGSEA. Trimming cost V 4 bases and J 4 bases; bases outside gene matches: 7. CDR3 DNA: TGCAGCGTTGGCGTGGGACAGGGGAGGTACGAGCAGTACTTC. This sequence encodes CSVGVGQGRYEQYF.

V gene TRBV18 combines with J gene TRBJ1-1, with 9 bases matching TRBD1. The V segment lost 3 bases and the J segment 3 bases; nucleotides outside the gene matches: 5. Germline V gene sequence: CDR1 KGHSH, CDR2 LQKENI. The CDR3 runs 15 residues. The chain's CDR3 is CASSPDRGWDTEAFF. DNA for the CDR3: TGTGCCAGCTCACCGGACAGGGGATGGGACACTGAAGCTTTCTTT.

V is TRBV7-6 and J is TRBJ2-5, with TRBD1 matching over 8 bases. Trimming removed 3 bases from V and 1 base from J; junction bases left unmatched: 7. Germline V gene sequence: CDR1 SGHVS, CDR2 FNYEAQ. This CDR3 is built from 16 residues. The CDR3 spells CASSFRTGLFQETQYF. Here the CDR3 DNA reads TGTGCCAGCAGCTTCCGGACAGGGTTGTTCCAAGAGACCCAGTACTTC.

This sequence joins TRBV7-2 and TRBJ2-5, with a possible D match to TRBD2 (7 bases). V was cut by 1 base and J by 5 bases, with 11 bases left in between. The CDR3 runs 14 residues. The germline V gene has CDR1 SGHTA and CDR2 FQGNSA. The CDR3 reads CASSLGGGPETQYF. Here the CDR3 DNA reads TGTGCCAGCAGCTTAGGGGGGGGGCCGGAGACCCAGTACTTC.

V gene TRBV6-6 combines with J gene TRBJ2-7, with 7 bases fitting TRBD1. The CDR3 extends over 16 amino acids. V was pared by 0 bases and J by 0 bases, with 5 bases of the junction left unmatched. Looked up from germline, CDR1 is MNHNY and CDR2 is SVGAGI (reference sequence). The CDR3 region is CASSYSTGSPSYEQYF. CDR3 nucleotides: TGTGCCAGCAGTTACTCGACAGGGAGCCCCTCCTACGAGCAGTACTTC.

V is TRBV6-5 and J is TRBJ1-2; D ambiguous. Trimming took 2 bases from V and 8 from J, leaving 12 bases between them. Germline V gene sequence: CDR1 MNHEY, CDR2 SVGAGI. The CDR3 consists of 13 residues. The CDR3 nucleotides read TGTGCCAGCAGTTACGGGGTCCCCTTCGGCTACACCTTC. It encodes CASSYGVPFGYTF.

In the case of this clone: The same CDR3 also results from other DNA sequences found in this sample. The chain is built from TRBV7-9 and TRBJ2-5; D gene unclear. Trimming removed 4 bases at V and 4 bases at J, with 4 bases between. Germline CDR1 reads SEHNR; CDR2 reads FQNEAQ (reference sequence). This CDR3 has 11 amino acids. The CDR3 region is CASSSGETQYF. The DNA of the CDR3 is TGTGCCAGCAGCTCCGGAGAGACCCAGTACTTC.

This clone was seen more than once but under ten times. V is TRBV25-1 and J is TRBJ1-5, with 8 bases fitting TRBD1. CDR1 MGHDK and CDR2 SYGVNS come from the germline V gene. The junction had 15 bases not matched to a gene; V was cut back by 6 bases and J by 8 bases. This CDR3 comprises 16 residues. CDR3 sequence (DNA): TGTGCCAGCAGCTCGGAAAGTGGACAGGGCGGGGAGCCCCAGCATTTT. This codes for CASSSESGQGGEPQHF.

With regard to this clone: The junction shows a germline mismatch at one end, possibly a read error. The chain uses TRBV5-1 and TRBJ1-5; 12 positions match TRBD1. CDR1 and CDR2 (germline): SGHRS, YFSETQ. The CDR3 has 15 amino acids. The CDR3 nucleotides are TGTGCCAGCAGCGGGACAGGGGGCGGGAATCAGCCCCAGCATTTT. Its protein product is CASSGTGGGNQPQHF.

The CDR3 DNA follows: TGTGCCAACGACCCCCCGGGACCCGCCTCCTACGAGCAGTACTTC. Translated, it gives CANDPPGPASYEQYF. The chain combines TRBV11-3 with TRBJ2-7; tentatively, D is TRBD1 or TRBD2 (5 bases each). V was shortened by 10 bases and J by 0 bases, with 19 bases between the two germline ends. This CDR3 is built from 15 residues. Germline V gene sequence: CDR1 SGHNT, CDR2 YENEEA.

The sample holds a few counts of this clone. The chain recombines TRBV6-1 with TRBJ2-3; D is unclear. The CDR3 totals 17 residues. Trimming shortened V by 2 bases and J by 0 bases, and 15 bases separated the two germline ends. Germline CDR1 MNHNS, CDR2 SASEGT. This chain's CDR3 is CASSEIVSPTSTDTQYF. CDR3 bases: TGTGCCAGCAGTGAAATTGTGTCACCCACCAGCACAGATACGCAGTATTTT.

This chain links TRBV7-9 with TRBJ1-1; TRBD1 agrees at 8 bases. Germline V gene data show CDR1 as SEHNR and CDR2 as FQNEAQ (reference sequence). The CDR3 consists of 14 residues. V shed 5 bases, J shed 6 bases, and the junction held 8 bases outside the gene matches. DNA of the CDR3: TGTGCCAGCAGCCAGATAGGACAGGGCGCTGAAGCTTTCTTT. It encodes CASSQIGQGAEAFF.

This clone was seen a handful of times. The chain couples TRBV19 to TRBJ2-3; 8 nucleotides line up with TRBD1. Germline CDR1 reads LNHDA; CDR2 reads SQIVND (reference sequence). The length of the CDR3 is 15 residues. Trimming at V came to 3 bases and at J to 3 bases, leaving 5 bases not matched to a gene. The CDR3 DNA sequence: TGTGCCAGTAGTATTGTTCACAGGGGGACAGATACGCAGTATTTT. Translation gives CASSIVHRGTDTQYF.

This clone has a handful of counts. CDR3 DNA: TGTGCCTGGAGTGCAGACCAGCGCACTGAAGCTTTCTTT. This gives the protein CAWSADQRTEAFF. The chain carries TRBV30 and TRBJ1-1; no clear D. Germline loops: CDR1 GTSNPN, CDR2 SVGIG (reference sequence). There are 13 residues in the CDR3. V dropped 1 base and J dropped 4 bases, with 10 bases sitting between them.

V gene TRBV7-9 combines with J gene TRBJ2-7; the D is unclear. This CDR3 spans 15 amino acids. The germline CDR1 and CDR2 sequences are SEHNR and FQNEAQ (reference sequence). Trimming left V 5 bases short and J 1 base short, with 15 bases between. This chain's CDR3 is CASSLGPPRSYEQYF. The CDR3 DNA reads TGTGCCAGCAGCCTAGGACCGCCAAGATCCTACGAGCAGTACTTC. The entire variable domain, with the rest obtained from reference TRBV7-9 and TRBJ2-7, is as follows: DTGVSQNPRHKITKRGQNVTFRCDPISEHNRLYWYRQTLGQGPEFLTYFQNEAQLEKSRLLSDRFSAERPKGSFSTLEIQRTEQGDSAMYLCASSLGPPRSYEQYFGPGTRLTVT.

CDR3 nucleotide sequence: TGTGCCAGCAGCGTTCCGGGACAGGGTGGCACAGATACGCAGTATTTT. Protein sequence: CASSVPGQGGTDTQYF. The chain uses TRBV5-4 and TRBJ2-3, with 9 nucleotides matching TRBD1. Per germline, CDR1 SGHNT and CDR2 YYREEE (reference sequence). V lost 4 bases to trimming and J lost 1 base; unmatched junction nucleotides: 7. CDR3 length: 16 residues.

This clone was seen only a few times. The chain employs TRBV19 and TRBJ2-7, with 9 positions matching TRBD1. The CDR3 extends over 14 amino acids. Germline V gives CDR1 LNHDA, CDR2 SQIVND (reference sequence). With V trimmed by 3 bases and J by 5 bases, 5 bases remained unmatched. The CDR3 reads CASSMRGQGHEQYF. The CDR3 bases are TGTGCCAGTAGTATGAGGGGACAGGGTCACGAGCAGTACTTC.